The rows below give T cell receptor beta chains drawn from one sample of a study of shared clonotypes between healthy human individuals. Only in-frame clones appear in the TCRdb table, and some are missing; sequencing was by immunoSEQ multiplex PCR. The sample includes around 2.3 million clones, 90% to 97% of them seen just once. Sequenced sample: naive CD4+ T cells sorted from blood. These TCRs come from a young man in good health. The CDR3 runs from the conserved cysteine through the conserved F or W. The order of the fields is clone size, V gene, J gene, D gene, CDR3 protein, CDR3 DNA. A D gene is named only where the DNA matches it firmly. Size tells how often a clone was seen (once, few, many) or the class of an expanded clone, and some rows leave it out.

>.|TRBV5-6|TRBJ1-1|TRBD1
CASSRIPGQGGEAFF
TGTGCCAGCAGCCGAATTCCCGGACAGGGTGGTGAAGCTTTCTTT
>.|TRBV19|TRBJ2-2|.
CASRRGRVEGELFF
TGTGCCAGCCGGAGGGGACGCGTCGAGGGGGAGCTGTTTTTT
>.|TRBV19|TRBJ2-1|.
CASSNGRLPFF
TGTGCCAGTAGCAACGGTAGACTGCCGTTCTTC
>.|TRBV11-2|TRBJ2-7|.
CASSKTDPYEQYF
TGTGCCAGCAGCAAGACCGACCCCTACGAGCAGTACTTC
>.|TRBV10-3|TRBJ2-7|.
CAISGVGGEQYF
TGTGCCATCAGCGGCGTCGGAGGCGAGCAGTACTTC
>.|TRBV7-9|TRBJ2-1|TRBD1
CASSSTAPGGNEQFF
TGTGCCAGCAGCTCAACGGCCCCAGGGGGCAATGAGCAGTTCTTC
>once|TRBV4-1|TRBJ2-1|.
CASSQEVGEQFF
TGCGCCAGCAGCCAAGAGGTGGGCGAGCAGTTCTTC
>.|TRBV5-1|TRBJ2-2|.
CASSQKITGELFF
TGCGCCAGCAGTCAAAAAATCACCGGGGAGCTGTTTTTT
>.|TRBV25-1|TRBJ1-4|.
CASSEAGQLNEKLFF
TGTGCCAGCAGTGAAGCCGGACAGCTTAATGAAAAACTGTTTTTT
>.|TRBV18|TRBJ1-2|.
CASSPPVAANYGYTF
TGTGCCAGCTCACCACCGGTGGCGGCTAACTATGGCTACACCTTC
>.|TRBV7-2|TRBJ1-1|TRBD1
CASSLGDRALVNTEAFF
TGTGCCAGCAGCTTAGGGGACAGGGCCCTTGTGAACACTGAAGCTTTCTTT
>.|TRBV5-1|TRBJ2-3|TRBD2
CASSGGRADTQYF
TGCGCCAGCTCTGGAGGGAGGGCAGATACGCAGTATTTT
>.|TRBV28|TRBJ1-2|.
CASSFRSYGYTF
TGTGCCAGCAGTTTTCGGAGTTATGGCTACACCTTC
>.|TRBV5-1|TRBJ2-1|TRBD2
CASSSGLAGSPSYNEQFF
TGCGCCAGCAGCAGTGGACTAGCGGGATCTCCTTCCTACAATGAGCAGTTCTTC
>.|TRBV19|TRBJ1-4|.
CASSISEKLFF
TGTGCCAGTAGTATCAGTGAAAAACTGTTTTTT
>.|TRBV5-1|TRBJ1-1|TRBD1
CASSSTGGGDTEAFF
TGCGCCAGCAGCTCGACAGGGGGCGGTGACACTGAAGCTTTCTTT
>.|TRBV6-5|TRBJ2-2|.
CASRGEGRDTGELFF
TGTGCCAGCAGGGGTGAGGGGCGAGACACCGGGGAGCTGTTTTTT
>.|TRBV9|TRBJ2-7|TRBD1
CASSVDRDRGIYEQYF
TGTGCCAGCAGCGTAGATAGGGACAGGGGTATCTACGAGCAGTACTTC
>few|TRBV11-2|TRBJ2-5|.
CASSLTETQYF
TGTGCCAGCAGCTTAACGGAGACCCAGTACTTC
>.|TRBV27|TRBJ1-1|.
CASSRSGTLNTEAFF
TGTGCCAGCAGTAGGTCGGGGACATTGAACACTGAAGCTTTCTTT
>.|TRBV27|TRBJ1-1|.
CASSFQAGTVNTEAFF
TGTGCCAGCAGTTTTCAGGCCGGGACGGTGAACACTGAAGCTTTCTTT
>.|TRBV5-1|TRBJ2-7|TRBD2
CASSLAPAGVLYEQYF
TGCGCCAGCAGCTTGGCCCCAGCGGGAGTCCTCTACGAGCAGTACTTC
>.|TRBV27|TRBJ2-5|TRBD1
CASRTGSQETQYF
TGTGCCAGCAGGACAGGGTCCCAAGAGACCCAGTACTTC
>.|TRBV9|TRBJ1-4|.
CASSIGGHKVASNEKLFF
TGTGCCAGCAGTATTGGGGGACACAAGGTAGCGTCTAATGAAAAACTGTTTTTT
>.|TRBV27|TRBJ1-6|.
CASTYSRNSPLHF
TGTGCCAGCACCTATTCGAGAAACTCACCCCTCCACTTT
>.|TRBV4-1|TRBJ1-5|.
CASSQAYGSQPQHF
TGCGCCAGCAGCCAGGCCTATGGGAGTCAGCCCCAGCATTTT
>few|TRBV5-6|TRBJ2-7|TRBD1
CASSLAGQGTDEQYF
TGTGCCAGCAGCTTGGCAGGACAGGGGACTGACGAGCAGTACTTC
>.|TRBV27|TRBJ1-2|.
CASSSLWTSGAGYTF
TGTGCCAGCAGTTCTCTATGGACATCCGGGGCTGGCTACACCTTC
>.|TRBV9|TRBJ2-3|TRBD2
CASSVAAGSGSPVGADTQYF
TGTGCCAGCAGCGTAGCTGCGGGAAGCGGGAGCCCCGTTGGTGCAGATACGCAGTATTTT
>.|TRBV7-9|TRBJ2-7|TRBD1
CASGTADSYEQYF
TGTGCCAGCGGGACAGCCGATTCCTACGAGCAGTACTTC
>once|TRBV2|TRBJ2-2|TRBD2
CASETSGSATGELFF
TGTGCCAGTGAGACTAGCGGGAGCGCCACCGGGGAGCTGTTTTTT
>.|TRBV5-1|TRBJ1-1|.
CASSNQGGNTEAFF
TGCGCCAGCAGCAACCAAGGAGGGAACACTGAAGCTTTCTTT
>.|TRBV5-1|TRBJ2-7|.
CASSLQGTGGYEQYF
TGCGCCAGCAGCTTGCAGGGGACGGGGGGTTACGAGCAGTACTTC
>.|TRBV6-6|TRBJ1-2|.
CASSYGTQMGYTF
TGTGCCAGCAGTTACGGGACCCAGATGGGCTACACCTTC
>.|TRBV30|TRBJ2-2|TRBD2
CAWSREVNTGELFF
TGTGCCTGGAGTCGGGAGGTGAACACCGGGGAGCTGTTTTTT
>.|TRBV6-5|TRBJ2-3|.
CASSFPGRDTQYF
TGTGCCAGCAGTTTTCCGGGTAGGGATACGCAGTATTTT
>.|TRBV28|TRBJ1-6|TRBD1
CASSLQGAGSPLHF
TGTGCCAGCAGTCTACAGGGGGCAGGATCACCCCTCCACTTT
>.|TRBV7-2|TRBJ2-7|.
CASSLLRGSYEQYF
TGTGCCAGCAGCTTATTAAGGGGCTCCTACGAGCAGTACTTC
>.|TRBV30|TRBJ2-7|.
CAWSESLLLKHF
TGTGCCTGGAGTGAATCCCTCCTCCTAAAGCACTTC
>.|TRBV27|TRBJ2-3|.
CASSFSQLTDTQYF
TGTGCCAGCAGTTTTTCACAGCTCACAGATACGCAGTATTTT